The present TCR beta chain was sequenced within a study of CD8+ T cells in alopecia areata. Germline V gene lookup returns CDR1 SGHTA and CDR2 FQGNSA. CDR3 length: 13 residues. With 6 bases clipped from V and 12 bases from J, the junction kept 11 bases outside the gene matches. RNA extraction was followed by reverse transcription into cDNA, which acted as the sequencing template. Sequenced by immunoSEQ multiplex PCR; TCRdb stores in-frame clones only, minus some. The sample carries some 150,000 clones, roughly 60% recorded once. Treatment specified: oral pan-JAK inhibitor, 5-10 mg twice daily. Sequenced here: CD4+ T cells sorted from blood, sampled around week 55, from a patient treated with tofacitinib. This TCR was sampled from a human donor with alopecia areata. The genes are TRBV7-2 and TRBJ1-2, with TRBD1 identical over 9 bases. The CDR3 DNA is TGTGCCAGCAGGGCGACGGGACAGGGAGGGGACACCTTC. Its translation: CASRATGQGGDTF.